These 7 T cell receptor beta chains were all obtained from the same sample, sequenced in a study of T cells in Graves' hyperthyroidism and ophthalmopathy. Amplified TCR beta CDR3 regions came from RNA transcripts. The HTBI set primed first-round TCR CDR3 RT-PCR. TCRdb ran MiXCR on the multiplex PCR reads and lists one entry per CDR3 protein. This repertoire shows some 420,000 distinct CDR3 sequences, approximately 14% found once; its top ten account for 5.3%. The sample consisted of blood. Receptors originate from a woman in her late teens or twenties with Graves' hyperthyroidism.

This clonotype has more than one count but fewer than ten. The V gene is TRBV4-3, the J gene TRBJ2-2, with D uncertain. V lost 3 bases and J lost 1, with 6 bases in between. The CDR3 contains 14 residues. Germline V lookup: CDR1 LGHNA, CDR2 YSLEER. The chain's CDR3 is CASSQQRNTGELFF. CDR3 DNA sequence: TGCGCCAGCAGCCAGCAGAGGAACACCGGGGAGCTGTTTTTT.

This clonotype was observed a handful of times. J is TRBJ1-2 and V is TRBV20-1; D gene unclear. Germline CDR1 is DFQATT and CDR2 is SNEGSKA (reference sequence). Trimming stripped 1 base from V and 4 bases from J, with 4 bases between. CDR3 length: 11 amino acids. CDR3: CSARVIYGYTF. The CDR3, as DNA: TGCAGTGCTAGAGTCATCTATGGCTACACCTTC.

Only a few counts were recorded for this clonotype. The V call is TRBV10-3, the J call TRBJ2-2; 7 nucleotides agree with TRBD2. V lost 2 bases to trimming and J lost 4 bases; unmatched junction nucleotides: 10. CDR1 and CDR2 (germline): ENHRY, SYGVKD. This CDR3 is built from 17 residues. The CDR3 is CAISERGGRRVTGELFF. CDR3 DNA sequence: TGTGCCATCAGTGAGAGAGGCGGGAGACGGGTCACCGGGGAGCTGTTTTTT.

This clonotype has ten or more counts. The rearrangement joins TRBV27 to TRBJ2-1, with D perhaps given as TRBD1 or TRBD2 (5 bases each). The germline V gene encodes CDR1 MNHEY and CDR2 SMNVEV (reference sequence). V lost 1 base, J lost 5 bases, and 15 bases lay in between. This CDR3 has 16 amino acids. The CDR3 region is CASSLYLAGTHNEQFF. CDR3 DNA sequence: TGTGCCAGCAGTTTATATCTGGCAGGGACCCACAATGAGCAGTTCTTC.

For this clonotype: A much larger clonotype is one base distant, so this may be a read error. Written as DNA, the CDR3 is TGTACCAGCGAGACCTGGGAGTCGGAGACCCAGTACTTC. It is translated as CTSETWESETQYF. The chain recombines TRBV28 with TRBJ2-5; D possibly corresponds to TRBD2 (5 bases). The CDR3 has 13 residues. Germline V gene sequence: CDR1 MDHEN, CDR2 SYDVKM.

The gene calls are TRBV28 and TRBJ1-5; D not certain. Between the trimmed V and J ends, which lost 4 bases and 6 bases, there was a span of 10 bases. From germline, CDR1 is MDHEN and CDR2 SYDVKM. CDR3 length equals 13 residues. The CDR3 region has the DNA TGTGCCAGCAGTTCACGACTCAGTCAGCCCCAGCATTTT. Its protein is CASSSRLSQPQHF.

For the CDR3, the DNA is TGTGCCAGCAGTTCTATACTACTAGCGGGAGGCAGCTCCGGGGAGCTGTTTTTT. This encodes CASSSILLAGGSSGELFF. The V and J genes are TRBV27 and TRBJ2-2; TRBD2 matches at 12 bases. Trimming at V came to 4 bases and at J to 6 bases, leaving 12 bases not matched to a gene. Germline assignment: CDR1 MNHEY and CDR2 SMNVEV (reference sequence). The CDR3 has 18 residues.